This TCR beta chain was captured by sequencing in a study of T-cell reconstitution after alpha-beta-depleted transplantation in children. Regarding the study as a whole: As was reported, about two months after transplant, alpha-beta T cells came from several hundred expanded graft clones.

J was trimmed by 8 bases and V by 3 bases; bases with no gene match: 5. Germline V gene data show CDR1 as SNHLY and CDR2 as FYNNEI. This CDR3 is 14 amino acids long. It was with unique molecular identifiers that the TCRbeta library was prepared. One entry per CDR3 protein, called by TCRdb with MiXCR from the PCR reads. The sample shows 350,000 to 500,000 distinct CDR3 sequences, about 40% of them seen only once. To note about this clonotype: What it binds is unknown.

This rearrangement joins TRBV2 to TRBJ2-1; the match to TRBD1 covers 9 bases. The source was PBMCs, collected before TCRalphabeta/CD19-depleted stem cell transplant. The TCR comes from a girl aged 2 to 10 with aplastic anemia, due to receive a stem cell transplant. This CDR3 reads CASSEGQGRYEQFF. In DNA, the CDR3 is TGTGCCAGCAGTGAGGGACAGGGTAGATATGAGCAGTTCTTC.